This TCR beta chain derives from a study of control samples from healthy donors and cancer patients. Per the germline V gene, CDR1 is MNHEY and CDR2 is SMNVEV (reference sequence). The CDR3 spans 15 residues. V lost 2 bases to trimming and J lost 9 bases; unmatched junction nucleotides: 9. Using immunoSEQ multiplex PCR, the repertoire was profiled, and TCRdb retains in-frame clones only, with some absent. Here the sample spans about 51,000 clones, almost 90% being singletons. This sequence joins TRBV27 and TRBJ2-3, with 9 bases aligning to TRBD2. This receptor was identified in a man in his fifties with head and neck cancer. Material: PBMCs. DNA of the CDR3: TGTGCCAGCAGTTTAGGAGTAGCGGGAGTCCGGACGCAGTATTTT. Amino acid sequence: CASSLGVAGVRTQYF.